This is a list of T cell receptor beta chains from one sample in a study of shared clonotypes between healthy human individuals. Libraries were prepared by immunoSEQ multiplex PCR; TCRdb keeps only in-frame clonotypes and omits some of them. The table has 700,000 or so clones, 72% seen once. The sample taken for sequencing was memory CD4+ T cells sorted from blood. The receptors shown here come from a woman in her thirties in good health. Both conserved end residues are part of each CDR3. D genes are given only for firm matches. Part of the rows lack a size; the others show once, few, many or a class for expanded clones.

.,TRBV19,many,TRBJ1-1,CASSNWGATEAFF,TGTGCCAGTAGTAATTGGGGGGCCACTGAAGCTTTCTTT
TRBD1,TRBV6-5,.,TRBJ2-7,CASSYSGTGGYEQYF,TGTGCCAGCAGTTATTCCGGGACAGGGGGCTACGAGCAGTACTTC
.,TRBV4-1,.,TRBJ2-3,CASSPTIVETDTQYF,TGCGCCAGCAGCCCTACCATAGTAGAGACAGATACGCAGTATTTT
.,TRBV11-2,few,TRBJ2-7,CASSSQGLAGDEQYF,TGTGCCAGCAGTTCCCAGGGGCTAGCCGGCGACGAGCAGTACTTC
TRBD2,TRBV4-1,many,TRBJ2-1,CASSPKGGLGHNEQFF,TGCGCCAGCAGCCCCAAGGGAGGGTTAGGACACAATGAGCAGTTCTTC
TRBD2,TRBV5-1,once,TRBJ2-3,CASSSYTGTNTDTQYF,TGCGCCAGCAGCTCCTACACCGGGACTAACACAGATACGCAGTATTTT
.,TRBV28,.,TRBJ1-5,CASSLLKRNQPQHF,TGTGCCAGCAGTTTATTAAAAAGAAATCAGCCCCAGCATTTT
.,TRBV30,.,TRBJ2-7,CAWRRDRDEQYF,TGTGCCTGGAGAAGGGATAGGGACGAGCAGTACTTC
.,TRBV7-9,.,TRBJ1-2,CASSSLWAGANYGYTF,TGTGCCAGCAGCTCCCTGTGGGCAGGGGCGAACTATGGCTACACCTTC
.,TRBV29-1,.,TRBJ1-2,CSVVKGGTGMVQDGYTF,TGCAGCGTTGTTAAGGGAGGAACAGGGATGGTACAGGATGGCTACACCTTC
TRBD1,TRBV27,.,TRBJ1-1,CASSLRDRGSKNTEAFF,TGTGCCAGCAGTTTACGGGACAGGGGATCTAAGAACACTGAAGCTTTCTTT
TRBD1,TRBV7-9,.,TRBJ2-1,CASSPTVRDRFYNEQFF,TGTGCCAGCAGCCCAACCGTACGGGACAGATTCTACAATGAGCAGTTCTTC
.,TRBV2,once,TRBJ1-2,CASSEVLLGINF,TGTGCCAGCAGTGAAGTATTATTGGGGATTAACTTC
.,TRBV5-6,.,TRBJ1-2,CASSTTAGYGYTF,TGTGCCAGCAGCACGACAGCAGGCTATGGCTACACCTTC
.,TRBV19,.,TRBJ2-3,CASRNQAAGTDTQYF,TGTGCCAGTAGGAACCAGGCAGCGGGCACAGATACGCAGTATTTT
.,TRBV7-9,.,TRBJ1-2,CASSLNNYGYTF,TGTGCCAGCAGCCTAAACAACTATGGCTACACCTTC
.,TRBV30,.,TRBJ2-5,CAWSVGGAPETQYF,TGTGCCTGGAGTGTTGGGGGGGCACCCGAGACCCAGTACTTC